The sequence of this T cell receptor beta chain was determined in a study of T cells in Graves' hyperthyroidism and ophthalmopathy. Findings and limits, study-wide: Researchers found most expanded thyroid clonotypes above 0.001 in blood as well. For ophthalmopathy, model prediction preceded onset by a median 6.5 months.

On the basis of clinical symptoms, serum thyroxine and TRAb, thyroid ultrasound and orbital computed tomography, diagnoses were made. The CDR3 regions of TCR beta were amplified from RNA transcripts. TCR CDR3 regions were first amplified by RT-PCR with HTBI primers. MiXCR, run by TCRdb on the multiplex PCR reads, gives a single entry per CDR3 protein. The sample lists some 440,000 distinct CDR3 sequences; about 15% were seen once. V gave up 2 bases and J gave up 0 bases, with 17 bases separating them. The germline V gene encodes CDR1 MNHEY and CDR2 SMNVEV (reference sequence). The CDR3 contains 19 residues. This clonotype was counted a few times. The antigen remains undetermined.

Sequenced: blood. The genes are TRBV27 and TRBJ1-6, with D unclear. This sequence was found in a woman aged 18 to 35 with Graves' hyperthyroidism. The CDR3 DNA follows: TGTGCCAGCAGTTTACTTAAAAAGGACGGCTTCTCCTATAATTCACCCCTCCACTTT. Translating it yields CASSLLKKDGFSYNSPLHF.